The clone carrying this T cell receptor (beta chain) has ten or more counts. Its antigen is unidentified. Healthy Caucasian donors formed the entire cohort. Germline trimming cut 1 base from V and 0 bases from J; bases unmatched to any gene: 5. Germline values: CDR1 DFQATT, CDR2 SNEGSKA (reference sequence). This CDR3 is built from 15 residues. These data are taken from a study of identical twins. Unique molecular identifiers were present on cDNA, and template switching added a universal primer site. TCRdb independently ran MiXCR on the 5' RACE reads; one entry per CDR3 protein. This table has under 250,000 distinct CDR3 sequences, 6% to 8% appearing once. General study points: Carriage of fewer insertions was seen in abundant cord blood beta clonotypes, whereas memory repertoires showed none. The models systematically underestimated how much out-of-frame TCR alpha was shared in monozygotic twins.

These data were likewise used in another study, on yellow fever vaccine responses in identical twins.

This TCR was recovered from a woman younger than 30 in good health. V gene TRBV20-1 combines with J gene TRBJ2-5; 7 bases fit TRBD2. The sample comprised CD8+ T cells sorted from blood. For the CDR3, the DNA is TGCAGTGCTAGAGGGCTAGCGGTACACCAAGAGACCCAGTACTTC. Translating it yields CSARGLAVHQETQYF.